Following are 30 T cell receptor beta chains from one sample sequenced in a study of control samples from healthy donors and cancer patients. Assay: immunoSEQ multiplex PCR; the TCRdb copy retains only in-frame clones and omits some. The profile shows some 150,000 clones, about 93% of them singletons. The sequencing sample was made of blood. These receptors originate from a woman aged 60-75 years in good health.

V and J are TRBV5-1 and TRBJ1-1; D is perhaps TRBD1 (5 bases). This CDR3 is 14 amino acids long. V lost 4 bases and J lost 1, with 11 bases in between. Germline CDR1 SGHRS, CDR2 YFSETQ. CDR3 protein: CASSPGGWNTEAFF. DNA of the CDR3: TGCGCCAGCAGCCCGGGGGGTTGGAACACTGAAGCTTTCTTT.

For the CDR3, the DNA is TGTGCCAGCAGACCCCAGGGGAGGAGGACCGGGGAGCTGTTTTTT. This codes for CASRPQGRRTGELFF. V is TRBV28 and J is TRBJ2-2; D tentatively fits TRBD1 or TRBD2 (6 bases each). Trimming stripped 6 bases from V and 5 bases from J, with 16 bases between. Germline CDR1 MDHEN, CDR2 SYDVKM. This CDR3 comprises 15 residues.

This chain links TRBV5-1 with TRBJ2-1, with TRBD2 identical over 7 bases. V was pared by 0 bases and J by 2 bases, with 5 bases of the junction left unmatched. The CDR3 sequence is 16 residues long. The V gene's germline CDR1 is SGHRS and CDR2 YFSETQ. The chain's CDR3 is CASSLDFTSAYNEQFF. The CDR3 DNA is TGCGCCAGCAGCTTGGATTTCACTAGCGCCTACAATGAGCAGTTCTTC.

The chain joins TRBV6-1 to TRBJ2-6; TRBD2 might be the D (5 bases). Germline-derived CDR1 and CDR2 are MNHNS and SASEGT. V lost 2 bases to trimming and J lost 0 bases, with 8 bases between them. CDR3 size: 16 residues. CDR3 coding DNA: TGTGCCAGCAGTGAAATGGGGAGCTCTGGGGCCAACGTCCTGACTTTC. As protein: CASSEMGSSGANVLTF.

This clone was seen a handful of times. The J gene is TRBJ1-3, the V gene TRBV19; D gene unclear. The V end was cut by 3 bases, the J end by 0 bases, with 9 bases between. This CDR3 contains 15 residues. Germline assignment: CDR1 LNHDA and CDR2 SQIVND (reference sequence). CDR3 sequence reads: CASSIMASSGNTIYF. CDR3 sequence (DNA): TGTGCCAGTAGTATTATGGCTAGCTCTGGAAACACCATATATTTT.

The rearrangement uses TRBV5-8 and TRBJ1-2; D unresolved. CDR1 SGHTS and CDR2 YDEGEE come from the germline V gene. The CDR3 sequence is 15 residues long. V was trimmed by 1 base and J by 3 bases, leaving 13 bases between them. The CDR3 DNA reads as TGTGCCAGCAGCTTGCAGGCTGGCCTTCACTATGGCTACACCTTC. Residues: CASSLQAGLHYGYTF.

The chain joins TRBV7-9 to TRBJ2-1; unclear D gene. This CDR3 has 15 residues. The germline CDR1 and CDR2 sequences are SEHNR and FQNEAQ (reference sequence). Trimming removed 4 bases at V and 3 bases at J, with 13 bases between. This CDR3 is CASSSGSSDYNEQFF. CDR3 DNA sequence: TGTGCCAGCAGCTCAGGTAGTTCCGACTACAATGAGCAGTTCTTC.

In nucleotides, the CDR3 is TGCGCCAGCAGCCAGGGGACAGGTTCTAGCACAGATACGCAGTATTTT. Translating gives CASSQGTGSSTDTQYF. The chain joins TRBV4-3 to TRBJ2-3; TRBD1 matches at 8 bases. This CDR3 region has 16 residues. J gave up 0 bases and V 3 bases, and 5 bases lay outside the gene matches. Germline lookup yields CDR1 LGHNA and CDR2 YSLEER.

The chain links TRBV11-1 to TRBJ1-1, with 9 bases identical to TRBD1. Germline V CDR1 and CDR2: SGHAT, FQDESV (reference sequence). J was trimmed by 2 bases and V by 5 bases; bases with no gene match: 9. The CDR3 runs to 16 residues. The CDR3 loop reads CASSPRDRATNTEAFF. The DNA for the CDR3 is TGTGCCAGCAGCCCGAGGGACAGGGCTACTAACACTGAAGCTTTCTTT.

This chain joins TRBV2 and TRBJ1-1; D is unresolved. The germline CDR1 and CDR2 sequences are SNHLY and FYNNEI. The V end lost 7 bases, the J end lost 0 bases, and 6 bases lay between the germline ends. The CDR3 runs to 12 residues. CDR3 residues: CASTELNTEAFF. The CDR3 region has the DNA TGTGCCAGCACCGAGTTGAACACTGAAGCTTTCTTT.

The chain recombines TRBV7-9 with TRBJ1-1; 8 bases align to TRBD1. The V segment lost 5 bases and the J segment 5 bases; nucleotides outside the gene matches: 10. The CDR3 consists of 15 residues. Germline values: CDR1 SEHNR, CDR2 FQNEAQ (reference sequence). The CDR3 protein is CASSPSGTGVTEAFF. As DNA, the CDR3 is TGTGCCAGCAGCCCTAGTGGGACAGGCGTTACTGAAGCTTTCTTT.

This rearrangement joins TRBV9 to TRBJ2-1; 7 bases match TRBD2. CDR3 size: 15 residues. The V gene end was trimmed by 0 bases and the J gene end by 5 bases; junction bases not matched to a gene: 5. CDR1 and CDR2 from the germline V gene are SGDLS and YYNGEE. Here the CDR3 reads CASSVVERDHNEQFF. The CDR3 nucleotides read TGTGCCAGCAGCGTAGTGGAGCGGGACCACAATGAGCAGTTCTTC.

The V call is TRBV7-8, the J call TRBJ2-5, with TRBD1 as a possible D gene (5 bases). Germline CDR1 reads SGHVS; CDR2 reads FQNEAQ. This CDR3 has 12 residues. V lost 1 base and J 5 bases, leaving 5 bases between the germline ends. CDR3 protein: CASSLDRETQYF. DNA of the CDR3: TGTGCCAGCAGCTTAGACAGGGAGACCCAGTACTTC. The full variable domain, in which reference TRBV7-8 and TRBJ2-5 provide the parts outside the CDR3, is GAGVSQSPRYKVAKRGQDVALRCDPISGHVSLFWYQQALGQGPEFLTYFQNEAQLDKSGLPSDRFFAERPEGSVSTLKIQRTQQEDSAVYLCASSLDRETQYFGPGTRLLVL.

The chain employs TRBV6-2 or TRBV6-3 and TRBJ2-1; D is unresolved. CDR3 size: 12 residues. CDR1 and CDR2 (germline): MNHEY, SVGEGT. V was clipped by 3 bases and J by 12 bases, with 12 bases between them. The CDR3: CASSYEYLGQFF. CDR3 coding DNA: TGTGCCAGCAGTTATGAGTACCTTGGGCAGTTCTTC.

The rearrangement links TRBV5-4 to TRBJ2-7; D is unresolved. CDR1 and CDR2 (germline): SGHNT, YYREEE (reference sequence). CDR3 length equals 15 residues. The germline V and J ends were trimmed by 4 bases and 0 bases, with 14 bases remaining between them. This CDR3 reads CASSQGRTSSYEQYF. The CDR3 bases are TGTGCCAGCAGCCAAGGACGGACGAGCTCCTACGAGCAGTACTTC. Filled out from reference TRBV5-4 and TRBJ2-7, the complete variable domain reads ETGVTQSPTHLIKTRGQQVTLRCSSQSGHNTVSWYQQALGQGPQFIFQYYREEENGRGNFPPRFSGLQFPNYSSELNVNALELDDSALYLCASSQGRTSSYEQYFGPGTRLTVT.

The CDR3 nucleotides are TGTGCCAGCAGTTCCGGGACAGGGGGCACTGGAAACACCATATATTTT. Encoded protein: CASSSGTGGTGNTIYF. The chain employs TRBV6-5 and TRBJ1-3, with 12 bases that match TRBD1. Germline CDR1 is MNHEY and CDR2 is SVGAGI. Germline trimming cut 4 bases from V and 2 bases from J; bases unmatched to any gene: 3. CDR3 length equals 16 residues.

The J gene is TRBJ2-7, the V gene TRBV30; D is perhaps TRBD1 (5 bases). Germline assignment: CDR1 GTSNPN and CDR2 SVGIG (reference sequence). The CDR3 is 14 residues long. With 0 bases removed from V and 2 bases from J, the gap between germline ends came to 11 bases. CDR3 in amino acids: CAWSVESGTYEQYF. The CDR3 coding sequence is TGTGCCTGGAGTGTAGAGTCAGGGACCTACGAGCAGTACTTC.

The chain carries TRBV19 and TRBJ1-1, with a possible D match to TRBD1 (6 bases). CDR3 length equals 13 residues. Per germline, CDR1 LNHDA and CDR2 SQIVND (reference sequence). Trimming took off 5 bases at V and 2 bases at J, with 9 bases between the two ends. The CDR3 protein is CASSGQPNTEAFF. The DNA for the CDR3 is TGTGCCAGTAGTGGACAGCCTAACACTGAAGCTTTCTTT.

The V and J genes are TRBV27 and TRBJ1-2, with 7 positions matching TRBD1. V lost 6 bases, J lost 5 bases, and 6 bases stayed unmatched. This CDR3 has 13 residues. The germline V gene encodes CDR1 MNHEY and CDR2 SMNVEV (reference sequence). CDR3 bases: TGTGCCAGCAGACCCGGGACAGATTATGGCTACACCTTC. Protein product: CASRPGTDYGYTF.

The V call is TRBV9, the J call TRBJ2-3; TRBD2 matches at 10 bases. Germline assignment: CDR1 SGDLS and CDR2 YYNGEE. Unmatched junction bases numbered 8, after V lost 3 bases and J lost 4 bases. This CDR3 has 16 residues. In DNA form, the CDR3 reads TGTGCCAGCAGCGCGAGGTCTAGCGGGGGCGCAGATACGCAGTATTTT. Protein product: CASSARSSGGADTQYF.

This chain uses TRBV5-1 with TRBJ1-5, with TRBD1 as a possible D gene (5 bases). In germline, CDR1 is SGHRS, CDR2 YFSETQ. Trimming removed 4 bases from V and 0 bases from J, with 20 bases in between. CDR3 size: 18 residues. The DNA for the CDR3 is TGCGCCAGCAGCCGGGATCCCGGGGGAACTAATAGCAATCAGCCCCAGCATTTT. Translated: CASSRDPGGTNSNQPQHF.

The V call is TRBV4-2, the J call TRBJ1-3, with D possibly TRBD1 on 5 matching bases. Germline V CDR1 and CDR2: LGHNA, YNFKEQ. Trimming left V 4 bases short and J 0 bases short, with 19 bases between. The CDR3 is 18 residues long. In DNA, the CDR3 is TGTGCCAGCAGCCGCCACCCATTGGGGCCGGGCTCTGGAAACACCATATATTTT. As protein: CASSRHPLGPGSGNTIYF.

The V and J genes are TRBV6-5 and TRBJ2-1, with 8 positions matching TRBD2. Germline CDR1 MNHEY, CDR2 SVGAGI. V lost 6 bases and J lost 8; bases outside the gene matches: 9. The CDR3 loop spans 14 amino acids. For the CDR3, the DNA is TGTGCCAGCAGCTACCCGGGGGGGGCGCATGAGCAGTTCTTC. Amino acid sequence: CASSYPGGAHEQFF.

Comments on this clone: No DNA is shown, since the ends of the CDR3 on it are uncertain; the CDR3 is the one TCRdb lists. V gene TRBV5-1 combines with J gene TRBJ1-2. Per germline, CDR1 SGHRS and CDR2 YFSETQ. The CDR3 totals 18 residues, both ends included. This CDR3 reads CASSLGAVYGYTFGSGTF.

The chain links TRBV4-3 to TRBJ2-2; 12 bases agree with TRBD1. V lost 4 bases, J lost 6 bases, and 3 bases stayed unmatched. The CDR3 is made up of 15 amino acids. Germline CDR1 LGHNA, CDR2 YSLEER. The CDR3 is CASSRDRGRPGELFF. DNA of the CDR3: TGCGCCAGCAGCCGGGACAGGGGGCGACCCGGGGAGCTGTTTTTT.

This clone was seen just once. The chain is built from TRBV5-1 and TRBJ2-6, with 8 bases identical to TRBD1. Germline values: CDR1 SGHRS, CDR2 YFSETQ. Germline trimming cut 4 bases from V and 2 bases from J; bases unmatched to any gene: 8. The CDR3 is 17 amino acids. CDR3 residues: CASSPGQGTPGANVLTF. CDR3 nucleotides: TGCGCCAGCAGCCCAGGACAGGGAACTCCTGGGGCCAACGTCCTGACTTTC. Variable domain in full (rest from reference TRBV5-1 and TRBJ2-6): KAGVTQTPRYLIKTRGQQVTLSCSPISGHRSVSWYQQTPGQGLQFLFEYFSETQRNKGNFPGRFSGRQFSNSRSEMNVSTLELGDSALYLCASSPGQGTPGANVLTFGAGSRLTVL.

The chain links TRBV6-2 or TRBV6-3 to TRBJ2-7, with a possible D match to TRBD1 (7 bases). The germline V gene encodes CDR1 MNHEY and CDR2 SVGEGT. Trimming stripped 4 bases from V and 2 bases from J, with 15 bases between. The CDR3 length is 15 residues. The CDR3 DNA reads TGTGCCAGCAGTTCCTACAGGGGAGGAACCTACGAGCAGTACTTC. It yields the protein CASSSYRGGTYEQYF.

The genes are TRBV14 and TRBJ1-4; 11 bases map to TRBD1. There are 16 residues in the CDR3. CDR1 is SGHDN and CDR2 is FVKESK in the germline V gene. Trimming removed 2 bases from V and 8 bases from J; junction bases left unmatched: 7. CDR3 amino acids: CASSQPYRDRGEKLFF. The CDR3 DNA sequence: TGTGCCAGCAGCCAACCTTACCGGGACAGGGGGGAAAAACTGTTTTTT.

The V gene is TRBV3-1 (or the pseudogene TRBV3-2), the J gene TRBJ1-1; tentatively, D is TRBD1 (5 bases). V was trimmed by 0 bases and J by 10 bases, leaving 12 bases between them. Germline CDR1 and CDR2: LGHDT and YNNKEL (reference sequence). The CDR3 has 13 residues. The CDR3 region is CASSQDREEGAFF. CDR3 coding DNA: TGTGCCAGCAGCCAAGACAGGGAGGAGGGAGCTTTCTTT.

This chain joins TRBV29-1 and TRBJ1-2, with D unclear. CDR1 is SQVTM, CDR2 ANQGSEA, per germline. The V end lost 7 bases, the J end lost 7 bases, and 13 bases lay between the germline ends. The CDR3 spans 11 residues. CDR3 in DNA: TGCAGCGCTCCGGACGTGGGTGGCTACACCTTC. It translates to CSAPDVGGYTF.